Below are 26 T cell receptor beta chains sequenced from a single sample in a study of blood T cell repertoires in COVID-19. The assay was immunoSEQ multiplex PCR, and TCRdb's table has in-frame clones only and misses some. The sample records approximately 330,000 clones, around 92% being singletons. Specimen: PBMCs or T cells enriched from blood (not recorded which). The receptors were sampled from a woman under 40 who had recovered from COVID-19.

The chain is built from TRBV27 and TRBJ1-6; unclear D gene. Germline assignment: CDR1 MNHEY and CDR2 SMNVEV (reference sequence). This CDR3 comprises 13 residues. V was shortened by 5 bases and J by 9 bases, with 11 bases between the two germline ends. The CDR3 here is CASSPPHGSPLHF. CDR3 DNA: TGTGCCAGCAGTCCCCCCCACGGTTCACCCCTCCACTTT.

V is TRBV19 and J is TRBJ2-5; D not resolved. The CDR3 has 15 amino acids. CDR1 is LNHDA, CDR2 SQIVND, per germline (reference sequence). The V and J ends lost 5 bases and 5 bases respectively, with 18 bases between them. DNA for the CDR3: TGTGCCAGTAGTTCCGACTCGTTTTTAGGCGAGACCCAGTACTTC. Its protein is CASSSDSFLGETQYF.

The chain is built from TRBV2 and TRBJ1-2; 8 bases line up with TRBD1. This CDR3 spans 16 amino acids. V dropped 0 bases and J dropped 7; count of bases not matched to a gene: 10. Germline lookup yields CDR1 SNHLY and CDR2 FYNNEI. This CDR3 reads CASSEANRGSVGGYTF. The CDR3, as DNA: TGTGCCAGCAGTGAAGCTAACAGGGGGAGTGTAGGTGGCTACACCTTC.

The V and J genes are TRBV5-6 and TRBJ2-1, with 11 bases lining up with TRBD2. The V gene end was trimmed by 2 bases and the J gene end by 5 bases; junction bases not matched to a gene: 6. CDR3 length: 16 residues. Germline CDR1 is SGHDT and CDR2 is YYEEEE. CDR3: CASSFPLAGDHNEQFF. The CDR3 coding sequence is TGTGCCAGCAGCTTTCCACTAGCGGGAGACCACAATGAGCAGTTCTTC.

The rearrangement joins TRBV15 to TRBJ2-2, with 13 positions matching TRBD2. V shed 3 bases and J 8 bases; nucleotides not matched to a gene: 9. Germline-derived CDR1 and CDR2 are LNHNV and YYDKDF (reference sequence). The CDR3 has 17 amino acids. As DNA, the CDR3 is TGTGCCACCAGCAGCCAGGGACTAGCGGGAACATGGGGGGAGCTGTTTTTT. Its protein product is CATSSQGLAGTWGELFF.

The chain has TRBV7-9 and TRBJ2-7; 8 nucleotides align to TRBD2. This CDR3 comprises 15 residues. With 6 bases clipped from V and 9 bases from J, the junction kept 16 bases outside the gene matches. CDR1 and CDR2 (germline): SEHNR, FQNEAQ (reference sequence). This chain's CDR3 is CASSKAVAGISGQYF. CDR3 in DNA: TGTGCCAGCAGTAAAGCGGTAGCGGGAATCTCTGGGCAGTACTTC.

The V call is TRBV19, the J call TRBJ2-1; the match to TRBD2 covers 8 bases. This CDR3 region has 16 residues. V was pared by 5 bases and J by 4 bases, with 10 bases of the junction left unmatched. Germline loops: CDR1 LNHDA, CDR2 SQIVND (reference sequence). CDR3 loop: CASSLEREWRYNEQFF. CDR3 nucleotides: TGTGCCAGTAGTCTCGAGCGGGAGTGGAGATACAATGAGCAGTTCTTC.

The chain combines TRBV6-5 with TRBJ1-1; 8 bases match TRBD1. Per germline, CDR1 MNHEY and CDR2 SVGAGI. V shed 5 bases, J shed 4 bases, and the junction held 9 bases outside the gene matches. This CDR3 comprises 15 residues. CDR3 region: CASSTRTGRSTEAFF. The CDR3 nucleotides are TGTGCCAGCAGTACCCGGACAGGGAGAAGCACTGAAGCTTTCTTT.

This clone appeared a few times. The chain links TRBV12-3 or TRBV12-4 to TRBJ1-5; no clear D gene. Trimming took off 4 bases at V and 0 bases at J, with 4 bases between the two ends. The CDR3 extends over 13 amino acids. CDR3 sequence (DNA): TGTGCCAGCAGTTATTATAGCAATCAGCCCCAGCATTTT. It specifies CASSYYSNQPQHF.

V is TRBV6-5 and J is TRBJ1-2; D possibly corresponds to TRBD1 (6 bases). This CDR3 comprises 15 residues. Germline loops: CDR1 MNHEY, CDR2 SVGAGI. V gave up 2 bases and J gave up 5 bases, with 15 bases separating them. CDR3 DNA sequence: TGTGCCAGCAGTTACGGGATGGGACAATTGTATGGCTACACCTTC. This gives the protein CASSYGMGQLYGYTF.

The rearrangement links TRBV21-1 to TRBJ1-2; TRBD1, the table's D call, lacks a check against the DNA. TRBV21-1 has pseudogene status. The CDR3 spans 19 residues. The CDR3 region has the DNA TGTGCCAGCAGCAAAAGGCCATGGGACAGGGGCTATATCTGGTATGGCTACACCTTC. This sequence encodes CASSKRPWDRGYIWYGYTF.

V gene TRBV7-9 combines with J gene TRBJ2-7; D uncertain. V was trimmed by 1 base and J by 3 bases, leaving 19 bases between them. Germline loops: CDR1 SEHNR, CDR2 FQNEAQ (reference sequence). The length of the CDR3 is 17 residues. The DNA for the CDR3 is TGTGCCAGCAGCTTAGTGGGTCACCTCCCTTACTACTACGAGCAGTACTTC. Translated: CASSLVGHLPYYYEQYF.

In DNA, the CDR3 is TGTGCCATTTCTAGCGGGAGGCCAAACAATGAGCAGTTCTTC. Its translation is CAISSGRPNNEQFF. This chain joins TRBV10-3 and TRBJ2-1, with 11 bases identical to TRBD2. Germline CDR1 is ENHRY and CDR2 is SYGVKD. Trimming cost V 9 bases and J 5 bases; bases outside gene matches: 6. CDR3 length: 14 amino acids.

DNA for the CDR3: TGCAGTGCTAGTCAGGGAGGTGGCTACACCTTC. This sequence encodes CSASQGGGYTF. The gene calls are TRBV20-1 and TRBJ1-2; possible D gene TRBD1, 5 bases. V lost 3 bases, J lost 7 bases, and 9 bases lay in between. This CDR3 has 11 amino acids. Germline CDR1 and CDR2: DFQATT and SNEGSKA (reference sequence).

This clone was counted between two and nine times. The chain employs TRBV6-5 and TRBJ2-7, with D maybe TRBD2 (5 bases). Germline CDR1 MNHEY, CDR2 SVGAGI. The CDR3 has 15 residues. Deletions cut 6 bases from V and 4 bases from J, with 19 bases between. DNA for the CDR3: TGTGCCAGCAGCCCCCAGGCCGAGGGCGGGTACGAGCAGTACTTC. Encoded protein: CASSPQAEGGYEQYF.

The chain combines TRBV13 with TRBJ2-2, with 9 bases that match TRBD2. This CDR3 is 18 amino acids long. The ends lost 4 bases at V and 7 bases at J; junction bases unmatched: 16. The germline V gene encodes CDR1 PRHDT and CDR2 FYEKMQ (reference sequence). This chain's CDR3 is CASSYGGGAGGPGGELFF. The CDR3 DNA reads TGTGCCAGCAGCTATGGCGGCGGGGCGGGAGGGCCCGGCGGGGAGCTGTTTTTT.

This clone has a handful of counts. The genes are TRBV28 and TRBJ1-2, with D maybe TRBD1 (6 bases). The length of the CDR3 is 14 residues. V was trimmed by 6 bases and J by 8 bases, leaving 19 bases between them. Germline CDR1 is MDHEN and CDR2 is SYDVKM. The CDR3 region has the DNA TGTGCCAGCAGGATCACTATAACAGGGTTGGGCTACACCTTC. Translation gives CASRITITGLGYTF.

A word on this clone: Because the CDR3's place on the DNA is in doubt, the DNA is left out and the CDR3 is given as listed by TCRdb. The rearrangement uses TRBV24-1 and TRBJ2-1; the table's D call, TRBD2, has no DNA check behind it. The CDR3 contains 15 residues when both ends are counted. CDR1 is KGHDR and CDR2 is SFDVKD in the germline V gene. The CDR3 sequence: CATSVPAAPGDEQFF.

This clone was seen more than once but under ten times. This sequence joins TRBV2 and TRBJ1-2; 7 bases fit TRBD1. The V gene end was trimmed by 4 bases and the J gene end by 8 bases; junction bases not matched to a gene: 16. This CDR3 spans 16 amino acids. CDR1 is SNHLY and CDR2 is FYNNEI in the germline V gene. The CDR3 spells CASSGGIRGDPGGYTF. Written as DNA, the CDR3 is TGTGCCAGCAGTGGCGGGATCAGGGGGGATCCTGGAGGCTACACCTTC. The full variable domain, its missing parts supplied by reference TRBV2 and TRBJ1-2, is EPEVTQTPSHQVTQMGQEVILRCVPISNHLYFYWYRQILGQKVEFLVSFYNNEISEKSEIFDDQFSVERPDGSNFTLKIRSTKLEDSAMYFCASSGGIRGDPGGYTFGSGTRLTVV.

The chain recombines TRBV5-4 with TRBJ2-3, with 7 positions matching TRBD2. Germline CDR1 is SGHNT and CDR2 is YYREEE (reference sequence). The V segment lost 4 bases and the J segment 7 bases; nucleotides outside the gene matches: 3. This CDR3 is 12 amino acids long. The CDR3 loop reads CASSPGGHTQYF. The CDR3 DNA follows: TGTGCCAGCAGCCCGGGAGGTCATACGCAGTATTTT.

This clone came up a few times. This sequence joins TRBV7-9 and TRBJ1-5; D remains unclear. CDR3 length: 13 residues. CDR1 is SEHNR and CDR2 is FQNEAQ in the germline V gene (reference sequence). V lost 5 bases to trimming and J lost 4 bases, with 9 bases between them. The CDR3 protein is CASSRSPNQPQHF. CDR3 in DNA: TGTGCCAGCAGCCGGAGCCCAAATCAGCCCCAGCATTTT. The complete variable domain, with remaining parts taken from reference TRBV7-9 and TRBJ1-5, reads DTGVSQNPRHKITKRGQNVTFRCDPISEHNRLYWYRQTLGQGPEFLTYFQNEAQLEKSRLLSDRFSAERPKGSFSTLEIQRTEQGDSAMYLCASSRSPNQPQHFGDGTRLSIL.

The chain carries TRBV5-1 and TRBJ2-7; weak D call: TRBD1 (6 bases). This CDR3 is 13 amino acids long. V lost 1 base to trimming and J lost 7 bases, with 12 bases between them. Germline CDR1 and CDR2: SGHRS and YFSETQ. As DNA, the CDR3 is TGCGCCAGCAGCTTGAGGGCAGGGGAAGAGCAGTACTTC. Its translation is CASSLRAGEEQYF. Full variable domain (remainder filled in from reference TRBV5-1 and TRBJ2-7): KAGVTQTPRYLIKTRGQQVTLSCSPISGHRSVSWYQQTPGQGLQFLFEYFSETQRNKGNFPGRFSGRQFSNSRSEMNVSTLELGDSALYLCASSLRAGEEQYFGPGTRLTVT.

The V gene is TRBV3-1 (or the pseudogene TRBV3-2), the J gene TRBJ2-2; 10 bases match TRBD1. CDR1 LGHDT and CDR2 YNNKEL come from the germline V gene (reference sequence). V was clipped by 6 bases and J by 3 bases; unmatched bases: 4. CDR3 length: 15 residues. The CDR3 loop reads CASRGGQGDTGELFF. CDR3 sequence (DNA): TGTGCCAGCAGGGGAGGACAGGGGGACACCGGGGAGCTGTTTTTT.

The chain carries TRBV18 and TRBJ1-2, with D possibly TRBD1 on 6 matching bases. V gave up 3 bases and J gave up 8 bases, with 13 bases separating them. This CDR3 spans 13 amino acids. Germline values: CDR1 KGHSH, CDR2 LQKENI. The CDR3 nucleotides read TGTGCCAGCTCACCGAAGGCAGGGGAGGGCTACACCTTC. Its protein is CASSPKAGEGYTF.

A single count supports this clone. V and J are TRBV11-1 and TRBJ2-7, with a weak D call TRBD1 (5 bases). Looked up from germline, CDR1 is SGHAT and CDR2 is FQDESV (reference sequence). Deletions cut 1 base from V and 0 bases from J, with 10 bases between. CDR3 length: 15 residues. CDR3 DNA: TGTGCCAGCAGCTTAGGACAGCACAACTCCTACGAGCAGTACTTC. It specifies CASSLGQHNSYEQYF.

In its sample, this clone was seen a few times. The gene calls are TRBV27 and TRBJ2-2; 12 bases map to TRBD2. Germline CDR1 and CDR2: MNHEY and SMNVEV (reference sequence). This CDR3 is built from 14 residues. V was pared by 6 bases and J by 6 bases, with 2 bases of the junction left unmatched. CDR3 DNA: TGTGCCAGCAGCCGGACTAGCGGGGCCGGGGAGCTGTTTTTT. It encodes CASSRTSGAGELFF.